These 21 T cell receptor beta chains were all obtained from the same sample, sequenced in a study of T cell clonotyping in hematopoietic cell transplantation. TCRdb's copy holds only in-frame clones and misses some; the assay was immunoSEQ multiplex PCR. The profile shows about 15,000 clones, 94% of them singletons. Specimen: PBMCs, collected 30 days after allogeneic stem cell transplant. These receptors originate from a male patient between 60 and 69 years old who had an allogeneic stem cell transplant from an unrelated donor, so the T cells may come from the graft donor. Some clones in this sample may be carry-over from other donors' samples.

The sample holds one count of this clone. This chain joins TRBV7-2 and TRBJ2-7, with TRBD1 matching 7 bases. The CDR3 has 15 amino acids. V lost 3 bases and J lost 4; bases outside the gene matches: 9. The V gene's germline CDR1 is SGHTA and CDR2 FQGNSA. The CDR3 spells CASSFNRDSRYEQYF. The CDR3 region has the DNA TGTGCCAGCAGCTTTAACCGGGACAGCCGGTACGAGCAGTACTTC.

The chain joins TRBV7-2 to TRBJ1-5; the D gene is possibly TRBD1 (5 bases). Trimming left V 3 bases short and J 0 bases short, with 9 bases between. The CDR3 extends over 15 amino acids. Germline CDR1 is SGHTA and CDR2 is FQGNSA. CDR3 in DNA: TGTGCCAGCAGCTTTTCGACAGCTAGCAATCAGCCCCAGCATTTT. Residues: CASSFSTASNQPQHF.

CDR3 protein: CAWSSFRETQYF. CDR3 in DNA: TGTGCCTGGAGTAGCTTCCGGGAGACCCAGTACTTC. This chain links TRBV30 with TRBJ2-5; the D is unclear. The ends were cut back, 2 bases at V and 5 bases at J, with 9 bases in the middle. Germline CDR1 and CDR2: GTSNPN and SVGIG (reference sequence). The CDR3 has 12 amino acids.

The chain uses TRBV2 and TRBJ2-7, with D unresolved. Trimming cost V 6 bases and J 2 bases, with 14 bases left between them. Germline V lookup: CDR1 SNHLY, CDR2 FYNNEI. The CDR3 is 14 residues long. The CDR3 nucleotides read TGTGCCAGCAGCCAAATGGACGGTGCCTACGAGCAGTACTTC. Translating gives CASSQMDGAYEQYF.

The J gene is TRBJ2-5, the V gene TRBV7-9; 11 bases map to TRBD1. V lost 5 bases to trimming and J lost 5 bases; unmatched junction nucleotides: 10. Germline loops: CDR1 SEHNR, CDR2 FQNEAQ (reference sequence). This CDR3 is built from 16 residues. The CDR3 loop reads CASSQSLGQGEETQYF. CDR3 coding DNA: TGTGCCAGCAGCCAGTCACTGGGACAGGGGGAGGAGACCCAGTACTTC. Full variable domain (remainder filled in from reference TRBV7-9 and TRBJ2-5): DTGVSQNPRHKITKRGQNVTFRCDPISEHNRLYWYRQTLGQGPEFLTYFQNEAQLEKSRLLSDRFSAERPKGSFSTLEIQRTEQGDSAMYLCASSQSLGQGEETQYFGPGTRLLVL.

The CDR3 DNA follows: TGTGCCAGCAGCGTAGGACTAGCGGCTAACAATGAGCAGTTCTTC. It translates to CASSVGLAANNEQFF. The chain employs TRBV9 and TRBJ2-1, with 9 nucleotides matching TRBD2. V dropped 0 bases and J dropped 5; count of bases not matched to a gene: 3. CDR3 size: 15 residues. CDR1 and CDR2 from the germline V gene are SGDLS and YYNGEE.

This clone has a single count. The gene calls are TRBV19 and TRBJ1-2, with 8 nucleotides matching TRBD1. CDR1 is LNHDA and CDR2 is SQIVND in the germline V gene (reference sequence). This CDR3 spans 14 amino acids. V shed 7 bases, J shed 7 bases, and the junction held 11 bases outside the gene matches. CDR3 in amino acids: CASNDRGPGSGYTF. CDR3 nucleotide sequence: TGTGCCAGTAACGACAGGGGCCCCGGGAGTGGCTACACCTTC.

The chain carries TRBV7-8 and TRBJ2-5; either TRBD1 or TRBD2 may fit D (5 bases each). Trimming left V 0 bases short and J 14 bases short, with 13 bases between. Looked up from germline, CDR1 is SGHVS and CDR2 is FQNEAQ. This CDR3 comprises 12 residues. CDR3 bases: TGTGCCAGCAGCTTAGCGGGGACGACCCCTTACTTC. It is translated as CASSLAGTTPYF.

The CDR3 loop is CASSLEPGATNYGYTF. CDR3 DNA sequence: TGTGCCAGCAGCTTAGAACCGGGAGCCACTAACTATGGCTACACCTTC. The J gene is TRBJ1-2, the V gene TRBV7-2; D is unclear. Germline lookup yields CDR1 SGHTA and CDR2 FQGNSA. The CDR3 covers 16 residues. V dropped 1 base and J dropped 0 bases, with 12 bases sitting between them.

The CDR3 region has the DNA TGTGCCAGCAGCTCGACAGGACATGGCTACACCTTC. Translation: CASSSTGHGYTF. This rearrangement joins TRBV7-9 to TRBJ1-2, with TRBD1 as a possible D gene (6 bases). There are 12 residues in the CDR3. Germline V gene data show CDR1 as SEHNR and CDR2 as FQNEAQ (reference sequence). V was clipped by 4 bases and J by 6 bases, with 9 bases between them.

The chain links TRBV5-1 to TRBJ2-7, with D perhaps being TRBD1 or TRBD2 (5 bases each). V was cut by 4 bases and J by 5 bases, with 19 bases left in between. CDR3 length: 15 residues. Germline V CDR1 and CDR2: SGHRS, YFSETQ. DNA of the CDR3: TGCGCCAGCAGCCTCCCCTCCGGGGCCCAGGACGAGCAGTACTTC. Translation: CASSLPSGAQDEQYF.

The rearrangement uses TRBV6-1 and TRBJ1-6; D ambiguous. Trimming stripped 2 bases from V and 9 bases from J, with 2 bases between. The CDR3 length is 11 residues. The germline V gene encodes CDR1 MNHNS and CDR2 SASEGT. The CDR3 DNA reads TGTGCCAGCAGTGAAATTTCACCCCTCCACTTT. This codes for CASSEISPLHF.

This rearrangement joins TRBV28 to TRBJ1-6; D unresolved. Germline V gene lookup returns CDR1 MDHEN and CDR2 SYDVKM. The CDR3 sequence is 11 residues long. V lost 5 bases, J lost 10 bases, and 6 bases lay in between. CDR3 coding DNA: TGTGCCAGCAGTCGAATCTCACCCCTCCACTTT. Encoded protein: CASSRISPLHF.

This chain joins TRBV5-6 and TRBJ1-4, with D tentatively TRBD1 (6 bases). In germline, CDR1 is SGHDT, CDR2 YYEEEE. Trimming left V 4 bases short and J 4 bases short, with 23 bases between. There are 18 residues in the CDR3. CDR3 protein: CASSARRDTAVSNEKLFF. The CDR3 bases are TGTGCCAGCAGCGCGAGAAGGGACACCGCCGTGAGTAATGAAAAACTGTTTTTT.

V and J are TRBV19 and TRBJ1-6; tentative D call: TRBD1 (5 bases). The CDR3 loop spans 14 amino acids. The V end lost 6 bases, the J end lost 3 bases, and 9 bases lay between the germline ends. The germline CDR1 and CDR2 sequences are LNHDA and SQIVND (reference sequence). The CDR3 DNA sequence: TGTGCCAGTAGCGGGGGAAACTATAATTCACCCCTCCACTTT. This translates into CASSGGNYNSPLHF.

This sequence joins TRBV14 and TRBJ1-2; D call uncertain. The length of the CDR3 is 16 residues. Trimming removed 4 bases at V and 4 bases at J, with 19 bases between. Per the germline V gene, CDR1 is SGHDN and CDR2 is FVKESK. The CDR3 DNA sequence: TGTGCCAGCAGCCCCACGACCGGGCCCCGGGGCTATGGCTACACCTTC. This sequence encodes CASSPTTGPRGYGYTF.

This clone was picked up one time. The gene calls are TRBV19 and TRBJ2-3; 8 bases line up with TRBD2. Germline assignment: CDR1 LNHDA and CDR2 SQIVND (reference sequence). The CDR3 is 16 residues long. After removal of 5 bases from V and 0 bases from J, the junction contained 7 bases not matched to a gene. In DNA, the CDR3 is TGTGCCAGTAGTTTGGGACTAGGTGCTAGCACAGATACGCAGTATTTT. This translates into CASSLGLGASTDTQYF.

This chain's CDR3 is CASSRMTSGPGETQYF. The CDR3 DNA reads as TGTGCCAGCAGTCGAATGACTAGCGGCCCGGGGGAGACCCAGTACTTC. The rearrangement links TRBV2 to TRBJ2-5, with 9 nucleotides matching TRBD2. The CDR3 extends over 16 amino acids. Germline V gene lookup returns CDR1 SNHLY and CDR2 FYNNEI. The V and J ends lost 5 bases and 5 bases, in that order; junction bases with no gene match: 12.

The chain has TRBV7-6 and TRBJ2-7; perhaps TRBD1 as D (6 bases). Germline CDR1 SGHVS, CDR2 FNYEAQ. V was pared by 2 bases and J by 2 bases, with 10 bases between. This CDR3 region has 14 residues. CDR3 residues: CASSLTGNTYEQYF. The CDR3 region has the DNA TGTGCCAGCAGCTTAACAGGGAACACCTACGAGCAGTACTTC. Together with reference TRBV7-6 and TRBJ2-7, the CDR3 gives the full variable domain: GAGVSQSPRYKVTKRGQDVALRCDPISGHVSLYWYRQALGQGPEFLTYFNYEAQQDKSGLPNDRFSAERPEGSISTLTIQRTEQRDSAMYRCASSLTGNTYEQYFGPGTRLTVT.

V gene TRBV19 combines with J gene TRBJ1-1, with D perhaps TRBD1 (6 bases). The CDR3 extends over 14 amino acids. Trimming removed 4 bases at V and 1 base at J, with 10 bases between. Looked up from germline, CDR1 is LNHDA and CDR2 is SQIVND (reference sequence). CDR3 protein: CASSTIRGNTEAFF. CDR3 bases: TGTGCCAGTAGTACAATCAGGGGGAACACTGAAGCTTTCTTT.

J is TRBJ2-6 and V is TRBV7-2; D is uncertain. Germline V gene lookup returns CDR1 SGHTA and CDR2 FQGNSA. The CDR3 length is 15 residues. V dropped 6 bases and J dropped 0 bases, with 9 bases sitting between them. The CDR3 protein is CASSQQSSGANVLTF. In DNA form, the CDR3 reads TGTGCCAGCAGTCAACAGAGCTCTGGGGCCAACGTCCTGACTTTC.